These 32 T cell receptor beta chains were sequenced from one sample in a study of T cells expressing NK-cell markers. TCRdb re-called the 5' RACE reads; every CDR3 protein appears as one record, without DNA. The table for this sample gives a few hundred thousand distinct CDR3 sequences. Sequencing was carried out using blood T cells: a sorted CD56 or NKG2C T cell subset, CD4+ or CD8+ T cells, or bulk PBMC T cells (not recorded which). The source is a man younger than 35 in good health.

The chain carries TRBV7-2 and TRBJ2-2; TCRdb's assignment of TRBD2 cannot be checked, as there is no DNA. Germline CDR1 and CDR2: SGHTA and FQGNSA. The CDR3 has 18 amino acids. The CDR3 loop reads CASSLAVAGGPRTGELFF.

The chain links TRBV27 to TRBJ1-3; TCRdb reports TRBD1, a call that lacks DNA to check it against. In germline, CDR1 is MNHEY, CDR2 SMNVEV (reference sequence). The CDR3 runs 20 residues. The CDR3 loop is CASTEPGDRALQCLGNTIYF.

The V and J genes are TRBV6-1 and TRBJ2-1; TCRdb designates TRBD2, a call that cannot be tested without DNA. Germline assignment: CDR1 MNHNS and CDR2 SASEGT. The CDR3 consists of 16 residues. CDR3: CASSDQGLVRYNEQFF.

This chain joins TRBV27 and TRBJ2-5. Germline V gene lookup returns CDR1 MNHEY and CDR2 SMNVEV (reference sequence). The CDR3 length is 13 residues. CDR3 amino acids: CASSLDIRKTQYF.

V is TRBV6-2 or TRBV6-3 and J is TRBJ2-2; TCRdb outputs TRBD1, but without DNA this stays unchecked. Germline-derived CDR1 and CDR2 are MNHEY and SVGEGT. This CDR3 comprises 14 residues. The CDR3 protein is CASQGQDPTGELFF.

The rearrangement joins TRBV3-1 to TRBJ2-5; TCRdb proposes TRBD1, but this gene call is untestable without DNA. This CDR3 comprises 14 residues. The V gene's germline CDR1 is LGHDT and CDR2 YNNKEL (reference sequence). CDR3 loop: CASSQITGGETQYF.

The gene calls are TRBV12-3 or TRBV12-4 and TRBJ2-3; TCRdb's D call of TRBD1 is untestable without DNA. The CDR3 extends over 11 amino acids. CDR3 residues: CASNYGTTQYF.

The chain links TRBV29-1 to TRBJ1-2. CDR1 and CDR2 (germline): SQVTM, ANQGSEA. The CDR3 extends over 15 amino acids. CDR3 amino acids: CSVDDKTGANYGYTF.

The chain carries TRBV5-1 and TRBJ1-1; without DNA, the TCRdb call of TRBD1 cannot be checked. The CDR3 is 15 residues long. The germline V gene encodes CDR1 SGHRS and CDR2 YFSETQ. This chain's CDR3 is CASTYAGTADTEAFF.

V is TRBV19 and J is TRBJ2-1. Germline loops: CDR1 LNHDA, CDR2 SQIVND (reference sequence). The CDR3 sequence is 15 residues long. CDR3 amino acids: CASSIVFTAHNEQFF.

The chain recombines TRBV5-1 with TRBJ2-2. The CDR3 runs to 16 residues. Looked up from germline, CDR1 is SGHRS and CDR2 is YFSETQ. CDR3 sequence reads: CASSSMVSSNTGELFF.

CDR3 protein: CASSYFGAGGSQETQYF. The gene calls are TRBV6-5 and TRBJ2-5; TCRdb returns TRBD2, unconfirmable since there is no DNA. Looked up from germline, CDR1 is MNHEY and CDR2 is SVGAGI. The CDR3 sequence is 17 residues long.

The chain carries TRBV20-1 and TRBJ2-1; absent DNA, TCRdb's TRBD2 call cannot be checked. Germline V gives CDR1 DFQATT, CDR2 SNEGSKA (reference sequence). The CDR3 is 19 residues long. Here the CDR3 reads CSARHTHGFSGRALNEQFF.

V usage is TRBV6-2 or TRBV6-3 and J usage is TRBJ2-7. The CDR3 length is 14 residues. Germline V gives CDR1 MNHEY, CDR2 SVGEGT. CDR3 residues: CASSYRTGPNEQYF.

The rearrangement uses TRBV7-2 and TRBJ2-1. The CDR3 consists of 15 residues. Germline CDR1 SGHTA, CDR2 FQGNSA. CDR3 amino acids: CASSLALVTYNEQFF.

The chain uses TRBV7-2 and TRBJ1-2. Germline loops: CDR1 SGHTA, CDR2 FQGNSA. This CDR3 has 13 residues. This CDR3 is CASREPGTDGYTF.

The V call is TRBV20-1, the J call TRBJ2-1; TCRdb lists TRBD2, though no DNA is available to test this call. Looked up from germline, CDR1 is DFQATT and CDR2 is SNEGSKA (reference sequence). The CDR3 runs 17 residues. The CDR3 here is CSARTFGTSGRFYEQFF.

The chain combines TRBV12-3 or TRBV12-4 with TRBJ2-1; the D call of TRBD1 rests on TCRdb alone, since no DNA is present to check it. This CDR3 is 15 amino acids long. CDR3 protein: CASRPPGQPLDEQFF.

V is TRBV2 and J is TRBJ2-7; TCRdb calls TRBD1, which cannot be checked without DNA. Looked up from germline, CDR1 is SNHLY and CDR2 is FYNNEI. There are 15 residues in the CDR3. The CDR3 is CASRSQGPQPGEQYF.

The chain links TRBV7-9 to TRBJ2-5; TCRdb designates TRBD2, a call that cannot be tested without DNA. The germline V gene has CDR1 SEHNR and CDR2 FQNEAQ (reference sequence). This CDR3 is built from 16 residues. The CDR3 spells CASSQLAGGNQETQYF.

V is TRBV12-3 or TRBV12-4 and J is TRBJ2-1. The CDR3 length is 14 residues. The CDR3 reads CASSSEGIINEQFF.

CDR3 loop: CSAGGLAVQETQYF. This chain connects TRBV20-1 to TRBJ2-5; TCRdb selects TRBD2, and the lack of DNA leaves this call unchecked. The CDR3 has 14 residues. Germline assignment: CDR1 DFQATT and CDR2 SNEGSKA (reference sequence).

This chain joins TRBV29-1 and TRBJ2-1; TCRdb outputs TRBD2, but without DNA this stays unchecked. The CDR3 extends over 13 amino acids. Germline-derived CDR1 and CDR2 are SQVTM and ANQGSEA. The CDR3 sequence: CSVEAKREYEKFF.

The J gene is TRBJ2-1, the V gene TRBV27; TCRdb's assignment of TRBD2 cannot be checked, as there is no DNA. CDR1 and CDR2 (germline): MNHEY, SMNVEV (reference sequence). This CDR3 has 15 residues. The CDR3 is CASSSLAGGPWEQFF.

The CDR3 spells CATSDRREFGDEQFF. V gene TRBV24-1 combines with J gene TRBJ2-1; TCRdb lists TRBD2, though no DNA is available to test this call. Per the germline V gene, CDR1 is KGHDR and CDR2 is SFDVKD. This CDR3 has 15 residues.

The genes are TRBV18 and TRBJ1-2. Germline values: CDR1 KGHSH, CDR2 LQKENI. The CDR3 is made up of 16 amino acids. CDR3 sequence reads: CASSQAAGDTVGGYTF.

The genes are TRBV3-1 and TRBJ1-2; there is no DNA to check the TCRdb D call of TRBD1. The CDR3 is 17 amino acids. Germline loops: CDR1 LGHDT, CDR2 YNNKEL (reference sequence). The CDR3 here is CASSQARQGAFGYGYTF.

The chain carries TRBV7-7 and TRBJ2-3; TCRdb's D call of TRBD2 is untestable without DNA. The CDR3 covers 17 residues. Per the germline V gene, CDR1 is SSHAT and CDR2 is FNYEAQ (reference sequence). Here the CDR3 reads CASSSGVDGGGTDTQYF.

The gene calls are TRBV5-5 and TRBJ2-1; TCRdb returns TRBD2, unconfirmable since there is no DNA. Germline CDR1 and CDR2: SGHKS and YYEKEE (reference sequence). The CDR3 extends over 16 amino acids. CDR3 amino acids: CASSWRLAGPYNEQFF.

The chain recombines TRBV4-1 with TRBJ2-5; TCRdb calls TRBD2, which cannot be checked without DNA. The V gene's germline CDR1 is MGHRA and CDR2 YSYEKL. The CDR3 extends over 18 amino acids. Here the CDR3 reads CASSHGSGRVGYQETQYF.

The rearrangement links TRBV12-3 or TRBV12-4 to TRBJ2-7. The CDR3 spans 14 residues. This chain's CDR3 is CASSPLGPSYEQYF.

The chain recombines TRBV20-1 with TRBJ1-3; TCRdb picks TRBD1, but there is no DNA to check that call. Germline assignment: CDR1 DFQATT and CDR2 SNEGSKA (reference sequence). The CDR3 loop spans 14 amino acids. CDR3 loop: CSASPGRLGNTIYF.